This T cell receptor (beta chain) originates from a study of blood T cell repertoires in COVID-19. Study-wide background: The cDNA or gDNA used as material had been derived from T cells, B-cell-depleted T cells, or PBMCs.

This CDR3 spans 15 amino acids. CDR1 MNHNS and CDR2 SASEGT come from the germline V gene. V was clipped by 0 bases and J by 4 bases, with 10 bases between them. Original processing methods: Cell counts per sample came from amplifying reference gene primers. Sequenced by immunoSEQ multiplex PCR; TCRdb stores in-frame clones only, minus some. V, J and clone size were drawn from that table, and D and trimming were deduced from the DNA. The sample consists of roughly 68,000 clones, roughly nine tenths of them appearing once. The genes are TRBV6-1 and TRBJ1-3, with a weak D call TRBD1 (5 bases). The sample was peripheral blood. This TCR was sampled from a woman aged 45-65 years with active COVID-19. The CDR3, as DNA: TGTGCCAGCAGTGAAGCCCCGGGGGTGGGAAACACCATATATTTT. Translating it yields CASSEAPGVGNTIYF.